One and the same sample provided the 16 T cell receptor beta chains below, sequenced in a study of T cell clonality in common variable immunodeficiency. Measured with immunoSEQ multiplex PCR; TCRdb has only the in-frame clones, and not every one. This sample carries tens of thousands of clones, none of them present only once. The sequencing sample was made of peripheral blood mononuclear cells. These receptors were obtained from a person aged 18-70 years in good health.

Comments on this clone: The CDR3 end is not reached by the read, which stops 3 residues before it; the germline J gene fills it in. The chain uses TRBV2 and TRBJ2-1; TRBD2 matches 14 bases. Germline lookup yields CDR1 SNHLY and CDR2 FYNNEI. CDR3 length: 17 residues. Losses at the gene ends were 7 bases for V and 3 bases for J; bases not matched to a gene: 8. The covered CDR3 bases are TGTGCCAGCACGACTAGCGGGAGGGCCGTCCGCTACAATGAG. The encoded protein is CASTTSGRAVRYNE. The full CDR3 sequence reads CASTTSGRAVRYNEQFF.

This clone was counted at least ten times. The read stops 3 residues short of the end of the CDR3; the missing end is completed from the germline J gene. This chain links TRBV28 with TRBJ1-5, with D possibly being TRBD1 (6 bases). The CDR3 contains 14 residues. V was clipped by 4 bases and J by 5 bases, with 12 bases between them. The germline V gene has CDR1 MDHEN and CDR2 SYDVKM. CDR3 region: CASSYPHRDQPQHF. The CDR3 bases that were read are TGTGCCAGCAGTTACCCCCACAGGGATCAGCCC.

This clone was observed many times. The missing CDR3 end, 3 residues past where the read stops, is filled in from the germline J gene. The chain couples TRBV4-1 to TRBJ1-2; D is unclear. The germline V gene has CDR1 MGHRA and CDR2 YSYEKL. Trimming took 4 bases from V and 5 from J, leaving 17 bases between them. This CDR3 is 15 amino acids long. CDR3 bases read: TGCGCCAGCAGCCCGCTTACGGGGAACCCTTATGGC. Translation gives CASSPLTGNPYG. The full-length CDR3 reads as CASSPLTGNPYGYTF.

This clone was found many times. The CDR3 end lies 3 residues beyond the end of the read and is filled in from the germline J gene. The J gene is TRBJ2-7, the V gene TRBV7-2; D is possibly TRBD2 (6 bases). V lost 0 bases, J lost 3 bases, and 15 bases lay in between. The CDR3 runs 16 residues. Germline lookup yields CDR1 SGHTA and CDR2 FQGNSA. CDR3 sequence: CASSLASSGGVYEQYF. CDR3 DNA, as far as it was read: TGTGCCAGCAGCTTAGCAAGTAGCGGAGGGGTCTACGAG.

Ten or more counts support this clone. The CDR3 goes on 3 residues after the read ends, and that part is filled in from the germline J gene. The chain has TRBV9 and TRBJ2-4; 10 bases are a match to TRBD2. From germline, CDR1 is SGDLS and CDR2 YYNGEE. The length of the CDR3 is 13 residues. The covered CDR3 bases are TGTGCCAGCAGCGTACAGCGGGAGGGCCAT. Residues: CASSVQREGH. The CDR3 in full is CASSVQREGHQYF.

This clone was seen repeatedly, ten times or more. Coverage ceases 3 residues before the CDR3 finishes, and the germline J gene fills in the end. The gene calls are TRBV30 and TRBJ1-1; D is undetermined. CDR1 and CDR2 (germline): GTSNPN, SVGIG (reference sequence). V shed 1 base and J shed 6 bases, with 15 bases lying between them. The CDR3 contains 14 residues. CDR3 region: CAWSEGSRGAEAFF. The part of the CDR3 DNA that was read is TGTGCCTGGAGTGAAGGGTCGAGAGGAGCTGAA. Filled out from reference TRBV30 and TRBJ1-1, the complete variable domain reads SQTIHQWPATLVQPVGSPLSLECTVEGTSNPNLYWYRQAAGRGLQLLFYSVGIGQISSEVPQNLSASRPQDRQFILSSKKLLLSDSGFYLCAWSEGSRGAEAFFGQGTRLTVV.

There are many counts of this clone. The read gets to within 3 residues of the CDR3 end, and the germline J gene fills in the rest. The J gene is TRBJ2-7, the V gene TRBV28; 9 bases agree with TRBD2. This CDR3 comprises 16 residues. Germline V gives CDR1 MDHEN, CDR2 SYDVKM. The V segment lost 1 base and the J segment 4 bases; nucleotides outside the gene matches: 8. CDR3 sequence: CASSLYVSGSSYEQYF. CDR3 bases read: TGTGCCAGCAGTTTATACGTTAGCGGGAGTTCGTACGAG.

This clone was counted ten times or more. The missing CDR3 end, 3 residues past where the read stops, is filled in from the germline J gene. The rearrangement uses TRBV5-1 and TRBJ1-6, with 7 bases that match TRBD1. The CDR3 consists of 14 residues. Germline V gives CDR1 SGHRS, CDR2 YFSETQ. V shed 2 bases, J shed 5 bases, and the junction held 1 base outside the gene matches. The part of the CDR3 DNA that was read is TGCGCCAGCAGCTTCGGACAGGATAATTCACCC. It codes for CASSFGQDNSP. The full CDR3 protein is CASSFGQDNSPLHF.

The CDR3 DNA, read in part, is TGCGCCAGCAGCTTATTTAGCGGGACCCACGAG. Translating gives CASSLFSGTHE. In full, the CDR3 is CASSLFSGTHEQYF. The rearrangement links TRBV5-1 to TRBJ2-7, with TRBD2 matching over 8 bases. The read ends 3 residues early relative to the CDR3; the germline J gene fills the gap. The germline V gene has CDR1 SGHRS and CDR2 YFSETQ. The CDR3 sequence is 14 residues long. V lost 2 bases and J lost 5; bases outside the gene matches: 6.

There are many counts of this clone. The read falls 3 residues short of the CDR3 end, and the missing part is taken from the germline J gene. This chain uses TRBV7-8 with TRBJ2-1, with 9 bases fitting TRBD2. Germline V gene lookup returns CDR1 SGHVS and CDR2 FQNEAQ. V was pared by 2 bases and J by 1 base, with 3 bases of the junction left unmatched. This CDR3 is built from 16 residues. The chain's CDR3 is CASSLWAGGSYNEQFF. CDR3 DNA, as far as it was read: TGTGCCAGCAGCTTATGGGCGGGAGGGTCCTACAATGAG.

This clone was seen at least ten times. CDR3 DNA, as far as it was read: TGTGCCAGCTCACCACAGTCAGGGAATGAAAAA. Translating gives CASSPQSGNEK. The entire CDR3 sequence reads CASSPQSGNEKLFF. The V and J genes are TRBV18 and TRBJ1-4; D is possibly TRBD1 (5 bases). The read ends 3 residues shy of where the CDR3 ends; the end is completed using the germline J gene. The V gene's germline CDR1 is KGHSH and CDR2 LQKENI. This CDR3 has 14 amino acids. V was shortened by 1 base and J by 5 bases, with 8 bases between the two germline ends.

This clone was detected many times. The junction does not match germline at one end; this may be a read error. The observed sequence ends 3 residues before the CDR3 terminus, with the missing tail filled in from the germline J gene. V usage is TRBV4-2 and J usage is TRBJ2-3; D may be TRBD1 (5 bases). The CDR3 is 13 residues long. Germline assignment: CDR1 LGHNA and CDR2 YNFKEQ. The CDR3 bases that were read are TGCGCCAGCAGCCAAGATCCGCAGGGTACG. Encoded protein: CASSQDPQGT. The whole CDR3 reads CASSQDPQGTQYF.

Ten or more counts support this clone. Compared with germline, one end of the junction differs, possibly owing to a read error. The read halts 3 residues ahead of the CDR3 end, with the missing end drawn from the germline J gene. The V call is TRBV4-2, the J call TRBJ1-6, with D unclear. Looked up from germline, CDR1 is LGHNA and CDR2 is YNFKEQ. The CDR3 has 18 amino acids. This chain's CDR3 is CASSQEIGLSSYNSPLHF. CDR3 DNA, as far as it was read: TGCGCCAGCAGCCAAGAAATTGGGCTAAGCTCCTATAATTCACCC.

This clone appeared many times. The CDR3 end is not reached by the read, which stops 3 residues before it; the germline J gene fills it in. J is TRBJ2-1 and V is TRBV14; D not resolved. V was trimmed by 2 bases and J by 3 bases, leaving 11 bases between them. Germline V gene data show CDR1 as SGHDN and CDR2 as FVKESK. This CDR3 spans 15 amino acids. The sequenced part of the CDR3 DNA is TGTGCCAGCAGCCAATACGGGTCAATCTACAATGAG. Encoded protein: CASSQYGSIYNE. The full CDR3 sequence reads CASSQYGSIYNEQFF.

This clone was seen many times. The CDR3 extends 3 residues past the end of the read, so its final part is completed from the germline J gene. The chain recombines TRBV2 with TRBJ2-5; 9 nucleotides line up with TRBD1. This CDR3 region has 14 residues. The V and J ends lost 6 bases and 3 bases, in that order; junction bases with no gene match: 5. CDR1 is SNHLY, CDR2 FYNNEI, per germline. CDR3 in amino acids: CASSAWTGEETQYF. The CDR3 bases that were read are TGTGCCAGCAGCGCGTGGACAGGGGAAGAGACC.

This clone was observed many times. The read terminates 3 residues before the CDR3 end, so the remaining end is supplied by the germline J gene. The chain has TRBV30 and TRBJ2-7; tentative D call: TRBD2 (7 bases). Between the trimmed V and J ends, which lost 1 base and 1 base, there was a span of 11 bases. Germline lookup yields CDR1 GTSNPN and CDR2 SVGIG (reference sequence). The CDR3 loop spans 14 amino acids. The sequenced CDR3 bases are TGTGCCTGGAGTGAGGGGGGGAGTTCCTACGAG. It codes for CAWSEGGSSYE. The whole CDR3 region reads CAWSEGGSSYEQYF.